The clone carrying this TCR beta chain was seen once. The data are from a study of blood T cell repertoires in COVID-19. The wider study: The United States, Italy and Spain supplied acute and convalescent COVID-19 samples. Sources were T cells, B-cell-depleted T cells, or PBMCs; the material itself was cDNA or gDNA.

In the authors' workflow: Quantification of nucleated cells was approximated via reference gene primer amplification. Only in-frame clones appear in the TCRdb table, and some are missing; sequencing was by immunoSEQ multiplex PCR. That table is the source of V, J and clone size, and D and trimming were worked out from the DNA. The sample lists 150,000 or so clones, 85% occurring once. Per the germline V gene, CDR1 is LNHDA and CDR2 is SQIVND (reference sequence). The CDR3 spans 14 residues. V dropped 3 bases and J dropped 8 bases, with 16 bases sitting between them. Sequences were obtained from peripheral blood. The receptor was derived from a human donor with acute or convalescent COVID-19. The donor label of this sample is uncertain. The chain carries TRBV19 and TRBJ1-2; D perhaps matches TRBD1 (6 bases). The CDR3 loop reads CASSILRGAEGYTF. CDR3 nucleotides: TGTGCCAGTAGTATTCTGCGGGGGGCTGAGGGCTACACCTTC.